The clone carrying this TCR beta chain was detected ten times or more. Through Arm-PCR of CDR3 regions and iRepertoire HTBI primers, TCR beta libraries were built. Using its own MiXCR run on the multiplex PCR reads, TCRdb lists one record per CDR3 protein. The profile shows roughly 610,000 distinct CDR3 sequences, approximately 15% of them singletons. Time point: newly diagnosed GD, antithyroid drugs for less than 3 months. PBMC-extracted RNA yielded the TCR library. These data belong to a study of regulatory T cells in long-lasting Graves disease. V was clipped by 6 bases and J by 8 bases, with 8 bases between them. Germline V gene data show CDR1 as SNHLY and CDR2 as FYNNEI. This CDR3 is 12 amino acids long. The sample was also linked to a second study, of T cells in Graves' hyperthyroidism and ophthalmopathy. That investigation notes: Patients aged 18 to 65 had newly diagnosed hyperthyroidism that had lasted under 2 months.

Specimen: peripheral blood mononuclear cells (PBMCs), collected at new diagnosis, from a patient treated with antithyroid drugs. This clonotype was obtained from a woman aged 30 to 39 with Graves disease. This chain joins TRBV2 and TRBJ1-6; D is unresolved. The CDR3 spells CASSRDYSPLHF. The CDR3 DNA sequence: TGTGCCAGCAGCCGGGATTATTCACCCCTCCACTTT.